A selection of T cell receptor beta chains follows, all from one sample in a study of T cell repertoires in cytomegalovirus infection. In TCRdb, the reads were re-called with MiXCR into one record per CDR3 protein. The table lists about 130,000 distinct CDR3 sequences, 7% to 9.5% of them singletons. Sequencing input: PBMCs. The receptors stem from a human donor in good health (CMV status not recorded). Some clones in this sample may be carry-over from other donors' samples. Both conserved end residues are part of each CDR3. D genes are given only for firm matches. Rows give clone size only sometimes, using once, few, many, or a class for an expanded clone.

clone_size	v_call	j_call	cdr3_length	d_call	cdr3_aa	cdr3_nt
many	TRBV28	TRBJ2-5	15	.	CASSLGAPRKETQYF	TGTGCCAGCTCGCTGGGGGCGCCTAGAAAAGAGACCCAGTACTTC
.	TRBV3-1	TRBJ2-7	15	.	CASSFGQGRAYEQYF	TGTGCCAGCAGCTTCGGCCAGGGCCGTGCCTACGAGCAGTACTTC
many	TRBV7-2	TRBJ2-6	14	.	CASSAGTGINVLTF	TGTGCCAGCAGCGCAGGAACCGGAATAAACGTCCTGACTTTC
many	TRBV7-2	TRBJ2-7	15	TRBD1	CASSPRQGRSYEQYF	TGTGCCAGCAGCCCGAGACAGGGGAGGTCCTACGAGCAGTACTTC
many	TRBV7-2	TRBJ1-2	13	.	CASSLGAADGYTF	TGTGCCAGCAGCTTAGGGGCCGCAGATGGCTACACCTTC
many	TRBV6-5	TRBJ2-3	15	TRBD2	CASSYSKLAAGTQYF	TGTGCCAGCAGTTACTCGAAACTAGCGGCCGGTACGCAGTATTTT
.	TRBV28	TRBJ2-3	15	TRBD2	CASSRQRGLTDTQYF	TGTGCCAGCAGTAGACAGCGGGGACTCACAGATACGCAGTATTTT
.	TRBV28	TRBJ1-4	15	.	CASSLLVVGNEKLFF	TGTGCCAGCAGTTTACTGGTGGTTGGGAATGAAAAACTGTTTTTT
many	TRBV7-9	TRBJ2-7	15	TRBD1	CASSQEGGFTYEQYF	TGTGCCAGCAGCCAAGAAGGGGGCTTTACCTACGAGCAGTACTTC
many	TRBV7-9	TRBJ2-7	14	.	CASSNFQGIYEQYF	TGTGCCAGCAGCAACTTCCAGGGGATCTACGAGCAGTACTTC
many	TRBV9	TRBJ1-1	14	.	CASSVWGRVPEAFF	TGTGCCAGCAGCGTATGGGGGAGGGTTCCTGAAGCTTTCTTT
many	TRBV12-3/TRBV12-4	TRBJ2-1	12	.	CASRYHTSEQFF	TGTGCCAGCAGATATCATACTTCAGAGCAGTTCTTC
many	TRBV6-6	TRBJ2-7	13	.	CASSPGATTKQYF	TGTGCCAGCAGCCCGGGAGCTACGACGAAGCAGTACTTC
.	TRBV3-1	TRBJ1-1	14	.	CASSQVVWADEAFF	TGTGCCAGCAGCCAAGTTGTCTGGGCAGATGAAGCTTTCTTT
many	TRBV7-2	TRBJ2-1	11	.	CASSFNYEQFF	TGTGCCAGCAGCTTTAACTATGAGCAGTTCTTC
many	TRBV4-1	TRBJ2-1	17	TRBD2	CASSQDSSGSSYNEQFF	TGCGCCAGCAGCCAAGATTCGAGCGGGAGCTCCTACAATGAGCAGTTCTTC
few	TRBV29-1	TRBJ2-3	14	TRBD1	CSVDGTGTTDTQYF	TGCAGCGTTGACGGGACAGGGACCACAGATACGCAGTATTTT
many	TRBV7-2	TRBJ2-3	16	TRBD2	CASSLGSGGGTDTQYF	TGTGCCAGCAGCTTAGGTAGCGGGGGGGGAACAGATACGCAGTATTTT
few	TRBV6-6	TRBJ2-3	15	TRBD1	CASTPGDRVSDTQYF	TGTGCCAGCACCCCTGGGGACAGGGTATCCGATACGCAGTATTTT
.	TRBV6-5	TRBJ1-5	14	.	CASSYSRDAYPQHF	TGTGCCAGCAGTTACTCGAGGGACGCGTATCCCCAGCATTTT
many	TRBV28	TRBJ1-5	14	.	CASSSAGGLRPQHF	TGTGCCAGCAGTTCCGCCGGCGGGTTACGGCCCCAGCATTTT
many	TRBV7-9	TRBJ2-3	17	TRBD1	CASSFPQGQGRTDTQYF	TGTGCCAGCAGCTTCCCCCAGGGACAGGGGCGGACAGATACGCAGTATTTT
few	TRBV6-4	TRBJ1-1	14	TRBD1	CASRDRGSGTEAFF	TGTGCCAGCAGAGACAGGGGATCGGGCACTGAAGCTTTCTTT
many	TRBV28	TRBJ1-2	15	.	CASSGNGQTNYGYTF	TGTGCCAGCAGTGGGAACGGACAGACTAACTATGGCTACACCTTC
many	TRBV5-1	TRBJ1-4	15	.	CASSSLPATNEKLFF	TGCGCCAGCAGCTCCCTGCCTGCAACTAATGAAAAACTGTTTTTT
many	TRBV4-1	TRBJ2-7	13	.	CASSQGGEYEQYF	TGCGCCAGCAGCCAAGGGGGAGAGTACGAGCAGTACTTC
few	TRBV2	TRBJ1-1	14	.	CASSVDGKDTEAFF	TGTGCCAGCAGTGTCGATGGGAAGGACACTGAAGCTTTCTTT
many	TRBV6-6	TRBJ2-7	13	.	CASGDTKNYEQYF	TGTGCCAGCGGGGACACAAAGAACTACGAGCAGTACTTC
large	TRBV7-9	TRBJ2-7	12	.	CASSTMEGSQYF	TGTGCCAGCAGTACGATGGAGGGCTCGCAGTACTTC
many	TRBV12-3/TRBV12-4	TRBJ1-2	14	.	CASSFFFGANGYTF	TGTGCCAGCAGTTTCTTTTTCGGGGCGAATGGCTACACCTTC
.	TRBV27	TRBJ2-5	16	TRBD2	CASARPGSGGQETQYF	TGTGCCAGCGCAAGGCCCGGTAGCGGGGGCCAAGAGACCCAGTACTTC
few	TRBV20-1	TRBJ2-1	18	TRBD2	CSARDPLAGGSSYNEQFF	TGCAGTGCTAGAGATCCCCTAGCGGGGGGGAGCTCCTACAATGAGCAGTTCTTC
many	TRBV2	TRBJ1-1	14	TRBD1	CASSGTTGGTEAFF	TGTGCCAGCAGTGGAACTACAGGGGGCACTGAAGCTTTCTTT
few	TRBV5-4	TRBJ2-5	13	.	CASSVVGQETQYF	TGTGCCAGCAGCGTCGTTGGTCAAGAGACCCAGTACTTC
.	TRBV12-3/TRBV12-4	TRBJ2-5	15	TRBD2	CASSRGLEERETQYF	TGTGCCAGCAGTCGGGGACTAGAGGAGAGAGAGACCCAGTACTTC
many	TRBV10-3	TRBJ2-1	16	.	CAISGGQRGDYNEQFF	TGTGCCATCAGTGGGGGACAGCGGGGTGATTACAATGAGCAGTTCTTC
.	TRBV5-4	TRBJ2-2	16	TRBD1	CASSPEDRGNTGELFF	TGTGCCAGCAGCCCGGAAGACAGGGGAAACACCGGGGAGCTGTTTTTT
.	TRBV28	TRBJ1-5	16	TRBD1	CASSSTPGQGDQPQHF	TGTGCCAGCAGTTCCACTCCGGGACAGGGGGATCAGCCCCAGCATTTT
few	TRBV14	TRBJ2-3	13	.	CASSFLRRDTQYF	TGTGCCAGCAGCTTTCTGCGCCGGGATACGCAGTATTTT
many	TRBV27	TRBJ1-1	14	.	CASSLSEGYTEAFF	TGTGCCAGCAGTTTAAGTGAGGGGTACACTGAAGCTTTCTTT
many	TRBV7-2	TRBJ2-2	15	TRBD2	CASHRSGVNTGELFF	TGTGCCAGCCACAGGAGCGGGGTCAACACCGGGGAGCTGTTTTTT
many	TRBV29-1	TRBJ2-3	14	.	CSVEGAVSTDTQYF	TGCAGCGTTGAGGGAGCGGTTAGCACAGATACGCAGTATTTT
many	TRBV20-1	TRBJ2-3	16	TRBD2	CSARKTSGGLRDTQYF	TGCAGTGCTAGAAAGACTAGCGGGGGGCTCAGGGATACGCAGTATTTT
.	TRBV6-6	TRBJ2-4	14	.	CASSPLATKNIQYF	TGTGCCAGCAGTCCCCTAGCGACAAAAAACATTCAGTACTTC
many	TRBV28	TRBJ1-5	17	.	CASSLWGGLGYIQPQHF	TGTGCCAGCAGTTTATGGGGGGGATTGGGGTATATTCAGCCCCAGCATTTT
.	TRBV19	TRBJ1-5	15	TRBD1	CASSRDRGTNQPQHF	TGTGCCAGTAGTAGGGACAGGGGAACTAATCAGCCCCAGCATTTT
many	TRBV5-6	TRBJ1-1	13	TRBD1	CASSVDRVTEAFF	TGTGCCAGCAGCGTCGACAGGGTCACTGAAGCTTTCTTT
many	TRBV12-3/TRBV12-4	TRBJ2-3	15	TRBD2	CASSSSGGGEDTQYF	TGTGCCAGCAGTTCTAGCGGGGGTGGGGAAGATACGCAGTATTTT
.	TRBV9	TRBJ2-5	13	.	CASSVDSQETQYF	TGTGCCAGCAGCGTGGACTCCCAAGAGACCCAGTACTTC
.	TRBV20-1	TRBJ1-5	14	.	CSARVPNSNQPQHF	TGCAGTGCTAGGGTACCAAATAGCAATCAGCCCCAGCATTTT
many	TRBV29-1	TRBJ2-7	13	.	CSVSQGSSYEQYF	TGCAGCGTGTCCCAGGGCAGTTCCTACGAGCAGTACTTC
many	TRBV29-1	TRBJ1-1	14	.	CSVVPREVSAEAFF	TGCAGCGTTGTCCCCCGGGAGGTGAGCGCTGAAGCTTTCTTT
many	TRBV28	TRBJ2-3	15	TRBD1	CASSRGLTGADTQYF	TGTGCCAGCAGTCGGGGACTGACAGGGGCAGATACGCAGTATTTT
many	TRBV12-3/TRBV12-4	TRBJ1-6	15	TRBD1	CASRRRQGAYSPLHF	TGTGCCAGCAGGCGCCGACAGGGGGCCTATTCACCCCTCCACTTT
.	TRBV2	TRBJ2-3	16	.	CASSGPRKRVTDTQYF	TGTGCCAGCAGTGGGCCTAGGAAGCGGGTCACAGATACGCAGTATTTT
many	TRBV12-3/TRBV12-4	TRBJ1-1	13	.	CASSLGQGTEAFF	TGTGCCAGCAGTTTGGGGCAGGGCACTGAAGCTTTCTTT
.	TRBV2	TRBJ1-1	11	TRBD1	CASSVDREAFF	TGTGCCAGCAGTGTGGACAGGGAAGCTTTCTTT
.	TRBV12-3/TRBV12-4	TRBJ1-1	14	TRBD1	CASSPGTGGTEAFF	TGTGCCAGCAGCCCCGGGACAGGGGGCACTGAAGCTTTCTTT